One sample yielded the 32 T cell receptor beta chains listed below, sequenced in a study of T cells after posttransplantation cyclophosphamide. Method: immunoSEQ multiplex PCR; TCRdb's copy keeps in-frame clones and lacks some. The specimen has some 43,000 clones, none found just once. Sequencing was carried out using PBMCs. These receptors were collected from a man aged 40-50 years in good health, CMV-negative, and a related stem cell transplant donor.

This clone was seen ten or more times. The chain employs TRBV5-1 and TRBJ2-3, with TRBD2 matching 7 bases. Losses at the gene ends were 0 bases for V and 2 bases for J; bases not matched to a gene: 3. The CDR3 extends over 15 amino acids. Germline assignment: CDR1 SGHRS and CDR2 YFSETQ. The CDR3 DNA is TGCGCCAGCAGCTTGGCGGGAGGTTCCACAGATACGCAGTATTTT. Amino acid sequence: CASSLAGGSTDTQYF. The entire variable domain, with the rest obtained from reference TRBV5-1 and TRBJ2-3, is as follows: KAGVTQTPRYLIKTRGQQVTLSCSPISGHRSVSWYQQTPGQGLQFLFEYFSETQRNKGNFPGRFSGRQFSNSRSEMNVSTLELGDSALYLCASSLAGGSTDTQYFGPGTRLTVL.

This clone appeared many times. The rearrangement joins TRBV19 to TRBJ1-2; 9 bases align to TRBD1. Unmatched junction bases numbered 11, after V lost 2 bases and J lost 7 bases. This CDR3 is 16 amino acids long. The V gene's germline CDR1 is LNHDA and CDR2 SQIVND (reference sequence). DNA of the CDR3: TGTGCCAGTAGTATAAATAACCGGGACAGGGCGGCTGGCTACACCTTC. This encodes CASSINNRDRAAGYTF.

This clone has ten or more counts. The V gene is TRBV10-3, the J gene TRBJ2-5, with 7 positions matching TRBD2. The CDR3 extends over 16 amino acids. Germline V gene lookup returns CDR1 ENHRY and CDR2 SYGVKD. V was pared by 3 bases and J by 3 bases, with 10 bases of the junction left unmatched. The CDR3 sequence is CAISEGGEGSKETQYF. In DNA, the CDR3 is TGTGCCATCAGTGAAGGCGGGGAGGGTTCCAAAGAGACCCAGTACTTC.

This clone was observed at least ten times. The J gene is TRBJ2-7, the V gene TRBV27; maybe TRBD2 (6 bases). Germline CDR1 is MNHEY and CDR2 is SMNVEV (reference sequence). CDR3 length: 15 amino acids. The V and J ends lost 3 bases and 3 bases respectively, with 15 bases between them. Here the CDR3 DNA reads TGTGCCAGCAGTTTGGTCAGGCTAGCGAACTACGAGCAGTACTTC. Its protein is CASSLVRLANYEQYF.

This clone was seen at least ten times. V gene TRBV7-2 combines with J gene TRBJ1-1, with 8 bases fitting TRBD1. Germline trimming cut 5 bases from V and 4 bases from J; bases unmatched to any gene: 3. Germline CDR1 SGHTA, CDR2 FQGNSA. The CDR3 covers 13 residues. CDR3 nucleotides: TGTGCCAGCAGCCGCGACAGGGGCACTGAAGCTTTCTTT. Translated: CASSRDRGTEAFF.

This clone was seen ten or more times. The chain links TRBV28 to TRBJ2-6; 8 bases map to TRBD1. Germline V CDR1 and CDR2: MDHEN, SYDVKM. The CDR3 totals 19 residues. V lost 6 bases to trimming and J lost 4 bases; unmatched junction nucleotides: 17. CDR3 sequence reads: CASSPIVDRVLTGANVLTF. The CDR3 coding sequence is TGTGCCAGCAGCCCTATAGTGGACAGGGTACTTACAGGGGCCAACGTCCTGACTTTC.

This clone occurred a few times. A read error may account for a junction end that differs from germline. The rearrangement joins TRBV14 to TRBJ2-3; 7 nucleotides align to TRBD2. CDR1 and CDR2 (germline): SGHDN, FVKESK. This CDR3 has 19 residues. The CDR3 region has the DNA TGTGCCAGCAGCCTGGATTTGGGGACTACTTACTCCGGCACAGATGCGCAGTATTTT. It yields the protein CASSLDLGTTYSGTDAQYF.

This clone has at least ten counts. The CDR3 DNA reads as TGTGCCAGCAGCCCCCGGCCCCTAGCGGGAGGAATTAATGAGCAGTTCTTC. Its translation: CASSPRPLAGGINEQFF. The gene calls are TRBV9 and TRBJ2-1, with 11 bases aligning to TRBD2. In germline, CDR1 is SGDLS, CDR2 YYNGEE. The CDR3 length is 17 residues. Trimming at V came to 4 bases and at J to 7 bases, leaving 13 bases not matched to a gene.

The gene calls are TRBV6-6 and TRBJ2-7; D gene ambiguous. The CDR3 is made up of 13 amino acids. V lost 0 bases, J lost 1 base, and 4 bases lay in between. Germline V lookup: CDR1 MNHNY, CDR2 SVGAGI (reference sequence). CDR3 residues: CASSYSSSYEQYF. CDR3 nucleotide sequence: TGTGCCAGCAGTTACTCGAGTTCCTACGAGCAGTACTTC.

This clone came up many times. The CDR3 is CASTRDGGNSGANVLTF. The CDR3 region has the DNA TGTGCCAGCACTAGGGACGGGGGAAACTCTGGGGCCAACGTCCTGACTTTC. The V call is TRBV25-1, the J call TRBJ2-6, with D perhaps matching TRBD2 (6 bases). The V end was cut by 7 bases, the J end by 0 bases, with 16 bases between. CDR1 and CDR2 (germline): MGHDK, SYGVNS. The CDR3 covers 17 residues.

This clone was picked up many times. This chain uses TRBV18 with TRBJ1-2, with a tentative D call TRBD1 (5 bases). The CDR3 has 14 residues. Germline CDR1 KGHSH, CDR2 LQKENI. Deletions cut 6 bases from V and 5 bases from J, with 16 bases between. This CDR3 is CASSEGDSGYGYTF. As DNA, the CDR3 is TGTGCCAGCTCCGAAGGGGATTCGGGTTATGGCTACACCTTC.

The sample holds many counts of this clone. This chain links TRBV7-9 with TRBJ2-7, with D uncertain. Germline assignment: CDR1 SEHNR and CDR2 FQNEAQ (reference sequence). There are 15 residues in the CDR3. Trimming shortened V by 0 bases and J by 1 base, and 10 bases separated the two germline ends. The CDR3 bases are TGTGCCAGCAGCTTAGCCCAGAGGAGTTCCTACGAGCAGTACTTC. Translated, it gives CASSLAQRSSYEQYF.

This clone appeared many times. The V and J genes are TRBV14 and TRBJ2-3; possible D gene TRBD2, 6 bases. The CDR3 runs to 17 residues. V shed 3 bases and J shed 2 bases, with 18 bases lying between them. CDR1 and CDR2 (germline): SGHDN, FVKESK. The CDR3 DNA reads TGTGCCAGCAGCCACTCCGGGGGACTGGCGATCACAGATACGCAGTATTTT. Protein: CASSHSGGLAITDTQYF.

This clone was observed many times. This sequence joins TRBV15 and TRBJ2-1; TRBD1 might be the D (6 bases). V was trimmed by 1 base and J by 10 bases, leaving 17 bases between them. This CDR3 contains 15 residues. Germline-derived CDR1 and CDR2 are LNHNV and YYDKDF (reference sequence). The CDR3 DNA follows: TGTGCCACCAGCAGAGTTCCAACAGGGTTAAGGGAGCAGTTCTTC. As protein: CATSRVPTGLREQFF.

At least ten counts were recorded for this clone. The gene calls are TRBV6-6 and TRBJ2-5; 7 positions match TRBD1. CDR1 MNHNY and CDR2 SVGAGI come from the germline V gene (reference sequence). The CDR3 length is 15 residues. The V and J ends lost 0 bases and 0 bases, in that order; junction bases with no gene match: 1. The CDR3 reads CASSYSGTDQETQYF. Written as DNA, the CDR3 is TGTGCCAGCAGTTACTCCGGGACAGACCAAGAGACCCAGTACTTC.

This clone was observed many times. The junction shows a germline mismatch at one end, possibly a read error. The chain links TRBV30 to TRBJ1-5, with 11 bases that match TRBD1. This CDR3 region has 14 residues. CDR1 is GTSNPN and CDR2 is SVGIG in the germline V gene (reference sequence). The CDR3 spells CAWSGTGGNQPQHF. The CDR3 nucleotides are TGTGCCTGGAGTGGGACAGGGGGCAACCAGCCCCAGCATTTT. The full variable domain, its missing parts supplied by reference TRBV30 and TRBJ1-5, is SQTIHQWPATLVQPVGSPLSLECTVEGTSNPNLYWYRQAAGRGLQLLFYSVGIGQISSEVPQNLSASRPQDRQFILSSKKLLLSDSGFYLCAWSGTGGNQPQHFGDGTRLSIL.

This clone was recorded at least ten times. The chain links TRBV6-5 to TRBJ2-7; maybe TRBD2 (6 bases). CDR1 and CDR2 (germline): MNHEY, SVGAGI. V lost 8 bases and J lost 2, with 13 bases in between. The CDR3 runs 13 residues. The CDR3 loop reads CASWRGGTYEQYF. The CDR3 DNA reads TGTGCCAGCTGGAGGGGCGGGACCTACGAGCAGTACTTC.

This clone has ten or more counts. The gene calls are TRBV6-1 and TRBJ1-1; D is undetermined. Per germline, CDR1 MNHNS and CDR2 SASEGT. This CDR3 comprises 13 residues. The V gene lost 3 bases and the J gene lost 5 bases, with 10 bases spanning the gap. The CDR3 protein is CASSEAGLTEAFF. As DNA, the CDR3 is TGTGCCAGCAGTGAGGCAGGCTTAACTGAAGCTTTCTTT.

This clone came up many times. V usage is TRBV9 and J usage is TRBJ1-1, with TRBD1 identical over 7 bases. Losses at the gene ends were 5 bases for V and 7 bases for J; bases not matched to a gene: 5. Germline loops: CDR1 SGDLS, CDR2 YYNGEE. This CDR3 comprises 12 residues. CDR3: CASSRTGIEAFF. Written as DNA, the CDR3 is TGTGCCAGCAGTAGGACAGGCATTGAAGCTTTCTTT. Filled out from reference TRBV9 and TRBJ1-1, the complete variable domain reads DSGVTQTPKHLITATGQRVTLRCSPRSGDLSVYWYQQSLDQGLQFLIQYYNGEERAKGNILERFSAQQFPDLHSELNLSSLELGDSALYFCASSRTGIEAFFGQGTRLTVV.

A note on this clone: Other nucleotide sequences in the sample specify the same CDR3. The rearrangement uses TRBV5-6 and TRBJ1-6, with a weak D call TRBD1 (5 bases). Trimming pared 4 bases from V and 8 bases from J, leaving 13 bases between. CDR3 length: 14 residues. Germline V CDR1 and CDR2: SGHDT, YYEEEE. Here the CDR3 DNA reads TGTGCCAGCAGCCTAAAACCGGGGGATTCACCCCTCCACTTT. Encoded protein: CASSLKPGDSPLHF.

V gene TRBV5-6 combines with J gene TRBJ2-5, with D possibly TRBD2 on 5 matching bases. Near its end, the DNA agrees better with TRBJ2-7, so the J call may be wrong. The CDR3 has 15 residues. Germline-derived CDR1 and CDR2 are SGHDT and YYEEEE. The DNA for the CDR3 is TGTGCCAGCAGCTTAATCTCGCGGGTCCCCTACGAGCAGTACTTC. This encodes CASSLISRVPYEQYF.

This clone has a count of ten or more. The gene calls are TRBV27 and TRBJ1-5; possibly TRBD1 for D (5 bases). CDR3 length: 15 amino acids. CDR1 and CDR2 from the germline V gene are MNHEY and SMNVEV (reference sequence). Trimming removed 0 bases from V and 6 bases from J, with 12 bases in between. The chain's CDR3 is CASSLSGGGGQPQHF. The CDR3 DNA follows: TGTGCCAGCAGTTTATCCGGGGGGGGAGGTCAGCCCCAGCATTTT.

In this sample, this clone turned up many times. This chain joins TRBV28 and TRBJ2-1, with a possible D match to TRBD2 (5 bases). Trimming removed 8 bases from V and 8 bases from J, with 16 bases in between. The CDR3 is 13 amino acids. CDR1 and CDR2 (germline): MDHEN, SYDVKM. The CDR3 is CASRGRSYDEQFF. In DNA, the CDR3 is TGTGCCAGCCGGGGTCGGTCGTACGATGAGCAGTTCTTC.

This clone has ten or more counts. In DNA, the CDR3 is TGTGCCAGCAGTTTCCGGTACACCGGGGAGCTGTTTTTT. It is translated as CASSFRYTGELFF. The chain uses TRBV28 and TRBJ2-2, with D uncertain. Germline V gives CDR1 MDHEN, CDR2 SYDVKM. V was clipped by 3 bases and J by 3 bases, with 5 bases between them. There are 13 residues in the CDR3. Variable domain in full (rest from reference TRBV28 and TRBJ2-2): DVKVTQSSRYLVKRTGEKVFLECVQDMDHENMFWYRQDPGLGLRLIYFSYDVKMKEKGDIPEGYSVSREKKERFSLILESASTNQTSMYLCASSFRYTGELFFGEGSRLTVL.

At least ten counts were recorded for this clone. The CDR3 DNA follows: TGTGCCAGCAGCTTGGGAGCGGGAGGGCCAGTTGAGCAGTTCTTC. This encodes CASSLGAGGPVEQFF. The V and J genes are TRBV5-4 and TRBJ2-1, with 10 nucleotides matching TRBD2. The CDR3 contains 15 residues. With 0 bases clipped from V and 9 bases from J, the junction kept 6 bases outside the gene matches. Germline V gene lookup returns CDR1 SGHNT and CDR2 YYREEE (reference sequence). The variable domain in full, with the rest retrieved from reference TRBV5-4 and TRBJ2-1, is ETGVTQSPTHLIKTRGQQVTLRCSSQSGHNTVSWYQQALGQGPQFIFQYYREEENGRGNFPPRFSGLQFPNYSSELNVNALELDDSALYLCASSLGAGGPVEQFFGPGTRLTVL.

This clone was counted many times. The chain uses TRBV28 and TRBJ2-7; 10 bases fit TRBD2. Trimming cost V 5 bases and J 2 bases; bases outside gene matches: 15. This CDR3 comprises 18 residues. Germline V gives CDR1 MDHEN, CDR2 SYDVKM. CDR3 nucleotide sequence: TGTGCCAGCAGTGTGGGCCAGAGATATAGCGGGAGGCCCTACGAGCAGTACTTC. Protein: CASSVGQRYSGRPYEQYF. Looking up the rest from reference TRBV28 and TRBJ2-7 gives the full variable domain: DVKVTQSSRYLVKRTGEKVFLECVQDMDHENMFWYRQDPGLGLRLIYFSYDVKMKEKGDIPEGYSVSREKKERFSLILESASTNQTSMYLCASSVGQRYSGRPYEQYFGPGTRLTVT.

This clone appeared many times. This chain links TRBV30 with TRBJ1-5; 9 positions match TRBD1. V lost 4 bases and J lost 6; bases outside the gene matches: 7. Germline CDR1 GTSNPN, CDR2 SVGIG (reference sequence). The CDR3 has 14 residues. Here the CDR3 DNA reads TGTGCCTGGACCCCGGGACAGGGTGCTCAGCCCCAGCATTTT. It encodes CAWTPGQGAQPQHF.

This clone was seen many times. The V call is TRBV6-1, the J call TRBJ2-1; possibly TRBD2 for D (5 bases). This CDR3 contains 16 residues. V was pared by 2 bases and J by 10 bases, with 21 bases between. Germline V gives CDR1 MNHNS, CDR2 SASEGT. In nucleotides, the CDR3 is TGTGCCAGCAGTGAAACGGGATCCCTCATCCTCGGGGAGCAGTTCTTC. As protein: CASSETGSLILGEQFF.

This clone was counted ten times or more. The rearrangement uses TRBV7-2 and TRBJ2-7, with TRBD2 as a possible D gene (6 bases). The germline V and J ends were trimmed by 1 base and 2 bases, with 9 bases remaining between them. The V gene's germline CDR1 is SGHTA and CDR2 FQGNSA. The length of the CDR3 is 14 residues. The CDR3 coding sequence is TGTGCCAGCAGCTTAGTGCCGGGAGCCTACGAGCAGTACTTC. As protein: CASSLVPGAYEQYF.

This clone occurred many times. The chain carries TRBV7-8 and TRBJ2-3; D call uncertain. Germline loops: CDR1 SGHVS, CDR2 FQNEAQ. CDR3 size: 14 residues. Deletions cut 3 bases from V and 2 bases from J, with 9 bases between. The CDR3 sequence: CASSFRVNTDTQYF. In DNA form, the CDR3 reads TGTGCCAGCAGCTTTAGAGTCAACACAGATACGCAGTATTTT.

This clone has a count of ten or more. This CDR3 reads CASSIVANTDTQYF. The CDR3, as DNA: TGTGCCAGTAGTATAGTGGCCAACACAGATACGCAGTATTTT. V and J are TRBV19 and TRBJ2-3, with D uncertain. CDR1 and CDR2 from the germline V gene are LNHDA and SQIVND (reference sequence). Between the trimmed V and J ends, which lost 1 base and 2 bases, there was a span of 7 bases. The CDR3 is 14 amino acids.

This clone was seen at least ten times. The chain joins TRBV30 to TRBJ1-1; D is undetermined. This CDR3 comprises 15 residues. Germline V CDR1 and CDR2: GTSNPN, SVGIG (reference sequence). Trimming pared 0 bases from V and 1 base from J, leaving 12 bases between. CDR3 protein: CAWSVLLRGNTEAFF. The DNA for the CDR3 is TGTGCCTGGAGTGTACTATTGAGAGGGAACACTGAAGCTTTCTTT.